The source of this T cell receptor (beta chain) is a study of cytotoxic CD8 clonotypes in ibrutinib-treated CLL. Study overall: Once patients had received a median approximately eleven months of treatment, range 6 to 36, response samples were obtained. Study-wide results and caveats: Public clonotypes were uncommon and contracted or stayed stable on treatment.

Investigators sought sequencing depths of between 1 in 200,000 and 1 in 1 million T cells. Clones were read by immunoSEQ multiplex PCR, and TCRdb kept only the in-frame ones, dropping some. This table holds about 39,000 clones, around 63% found once. From cryopreserved PBMCs came about 2 micrograms of genomic DNA used for TCR beta libraries. The CDR3 covers 16 residues. CDR1 and CDR2 (germline): ENHRY, SYGVKD. The V segment lost 3 bases and the J segment 7 bases; nucleotides outside the gene matches: 8. As to this clone: The target antigen is unknown.

The V gene is TRBV10-3, the J gene TRBJ2-1, with 11 bases matching TRBD2. The sequencing here drew on PBMCs, taken at disease progression, from a patient treated with ibrutinib. The TCR originated in a human donor with chronic lymphocytic leukemia. The CDR3 DNA sequence: TGTGCCATCAGTGATGGGCTAGCGGGAGGAATAAATGAGCAGTTCTTC. Encoded protein: CAISDGLAGGINEQFF.